This T cell receptor beta chain was recorded in a study of cytomegalovirus exposure and HLA in healthy donors. Findings and caveats of the study: Later examination showed HLA-associated TCR beta chains had greater clonal expansion than equally common others. Among TCR beta chains, those listed as cytomegalovirus-associated numbered 164.

The PCR employed 60 Vbeta primers together with 13 Jbeta primers. Assay: immunoSEQ multiplex PCR; the TCRdb copy retains only in-frame clones and omits some. Here the sample spans 150,000 to 200,000 clones, roughly four fifths being singletons. Regarding this clone: Its antigen is unknown. Other DNA sequences from this sample encode an identical CDR3 as well.

The CDR3 contains 15 residues. V dropped 0 bases and J dropped 4; count of bases not matched to a gene: 4. Germline CDR1 and CDR2: SGHRS and YFSETQ. This rearrangement joins TRBV5-1 to TRBJ1-5, with 7 bases identical to TRBD1. Material for sequencing was PBMCs. The TCR comes from a man between 45 and 60 years old in good health and CMV-seropositive. In nucleotides, the CDR3 is TGCGCCAGCAGCTTGGGTGCAGGGGGGAATCAGCCCCAGCATTTT. Protein: CASSLGAGGNQPQHF.